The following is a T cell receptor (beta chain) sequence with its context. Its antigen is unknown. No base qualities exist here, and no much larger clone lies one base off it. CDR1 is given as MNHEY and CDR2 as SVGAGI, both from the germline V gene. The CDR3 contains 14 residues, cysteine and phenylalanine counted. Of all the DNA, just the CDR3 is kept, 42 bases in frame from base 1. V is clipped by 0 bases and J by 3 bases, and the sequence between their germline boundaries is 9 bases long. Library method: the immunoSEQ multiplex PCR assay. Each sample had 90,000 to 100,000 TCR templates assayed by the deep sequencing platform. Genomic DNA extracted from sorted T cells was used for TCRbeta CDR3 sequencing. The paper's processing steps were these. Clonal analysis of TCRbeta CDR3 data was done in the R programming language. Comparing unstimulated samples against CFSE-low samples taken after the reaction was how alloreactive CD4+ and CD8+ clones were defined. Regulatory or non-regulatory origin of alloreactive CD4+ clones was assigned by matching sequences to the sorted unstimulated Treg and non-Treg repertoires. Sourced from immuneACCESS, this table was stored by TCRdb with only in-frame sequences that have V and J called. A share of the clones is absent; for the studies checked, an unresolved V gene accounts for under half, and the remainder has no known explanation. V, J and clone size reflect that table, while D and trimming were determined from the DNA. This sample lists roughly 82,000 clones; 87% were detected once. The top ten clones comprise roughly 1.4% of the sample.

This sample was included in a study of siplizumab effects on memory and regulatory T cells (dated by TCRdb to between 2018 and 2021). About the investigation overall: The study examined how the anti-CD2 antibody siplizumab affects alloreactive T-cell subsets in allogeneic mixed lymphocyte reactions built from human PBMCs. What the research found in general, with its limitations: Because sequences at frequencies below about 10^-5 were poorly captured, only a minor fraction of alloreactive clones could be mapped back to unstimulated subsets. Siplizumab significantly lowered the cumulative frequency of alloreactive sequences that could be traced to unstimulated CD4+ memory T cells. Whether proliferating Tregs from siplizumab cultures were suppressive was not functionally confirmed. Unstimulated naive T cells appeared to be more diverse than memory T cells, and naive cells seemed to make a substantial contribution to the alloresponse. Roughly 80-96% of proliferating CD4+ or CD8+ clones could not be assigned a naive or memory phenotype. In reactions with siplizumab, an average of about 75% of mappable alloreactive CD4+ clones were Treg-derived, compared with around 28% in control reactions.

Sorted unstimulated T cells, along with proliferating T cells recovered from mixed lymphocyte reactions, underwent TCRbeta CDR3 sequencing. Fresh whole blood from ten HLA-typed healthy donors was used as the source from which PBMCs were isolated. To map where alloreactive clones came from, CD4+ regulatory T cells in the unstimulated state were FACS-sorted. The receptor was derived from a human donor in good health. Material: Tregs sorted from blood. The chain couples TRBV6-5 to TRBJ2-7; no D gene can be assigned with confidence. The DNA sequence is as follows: TGTGCCAGCAGTTACTCGACACAGATCTACGAGCAGTACTTC. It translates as CASSYSTQIYEQYF.